The sequence of this T cell receptor (beta chain) was determined in a study of cytomegalovirus exposure and HLA in healthy donors. Study conclusions and caveats: Later analysis revealed greater clonal expansion in HLA-associated TCR beta chains than in equally common others.

Trimming took off 4 bases at V and 5 bases at J, with 15 bases between the two ends. CDR1 is SGDLS and CDR2 is YYNGEE in the germline V gene. The CDR3 consists of 14 residues. Vbeta (60) and Jbeta (13) primers were used in the PCR. Profiling relied on immunoSEQ multiplex PCR, and the TCRdb table lists in-frame clones only, not all of them. Found here are some 130,000 clones, about 74% of them singletons; the top ten hold over 2.5%. This clone was counted a single time. Its antigen is not known. This sequence joins TRBV9 and TRBJ2-5; tentatively, D is TRBD2 (6 bases). The clonotype was recovered from a man aged 40-55 years in good health and CMV-seronegative. Sequencing was performed on PBMCs. CDR3 coding DNA: TGTGCCAGCAGCATTAGCGGTTCTCTGGAGACCCAGTACTTC. It is translated as CASSISGSLETQYF.